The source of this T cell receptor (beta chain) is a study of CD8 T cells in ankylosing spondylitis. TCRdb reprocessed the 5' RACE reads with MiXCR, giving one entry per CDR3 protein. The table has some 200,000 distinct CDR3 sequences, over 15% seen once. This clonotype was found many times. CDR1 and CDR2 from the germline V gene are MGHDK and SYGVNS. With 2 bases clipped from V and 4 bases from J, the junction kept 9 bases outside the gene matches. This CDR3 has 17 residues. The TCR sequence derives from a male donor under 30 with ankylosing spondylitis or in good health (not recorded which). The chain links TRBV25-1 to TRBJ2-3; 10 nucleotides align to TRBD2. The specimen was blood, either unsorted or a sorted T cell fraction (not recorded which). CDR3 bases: TGTGCCAGCAGTGAAGGGGGACTAGCGACCCTGGCAGATACGCAGTATTTT. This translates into CASSEGGLATLADTQYF.